The 27 T cell receptor beta chains in this list originate from one sample, sequenced in a study of shared clonotypes between healthy human individuals. Clones were read by immunoSEQ multiplex PCR, and TCRdb kept only the in-frame ones, dropping some. The sample consists of some 900,000 clones, approximately 80% of them appearing once. Sequencing was carried out using memory CD4+ T cells sorted from blood. The subset: CD45RA-negative fraction. The receptors originated from a man younger than 35 in good health.

The V call is TRBV30, the J call TRBJ2-2; D possibly matches TRBD1 or TRBD2 (5 bases each). The CDR3 is 15 amino acids. Germline values: CDR1 GTSNPN, CDR2 SVGIG (reference sequence). Written as DNA, the CDR3 is TGTGCGGGAGAGGGGAAGCGTCCGAACACCGGGGAGCTGTTTTTT. Its protein product is CAGEGKRPNTGELFF.

This clone was seen once. The chain recombines TRBV18 with TRBJ1-3; D may be TRBD1 (6 bases). V was shortened by 5 bases and J by 4 bases, with 18 bases between the two germline ends. CDR1 KGHSH and CDR2 LQKENI come from the germline V gene. The CDR3 is 16 amino acids. DNA for the CDR3: TGTGCCAGCTCAGCGTCAACAGGGACTGCCGGAAACACCATATATTTT. Translating gives CASSASTGTAGNTIYF.

The V and J genes are TRBV7-9 and TRBJ1-5; no clear D gene. CDR1 is SEHNR, CDR2 FQNEAQ, per germline (reference sequence). Trimming cost V 0 bases and J 8 bases, with 5 bases left between them. The CDR3 totals 12 residues. The CDR3 nucleotides are TGTGCCAGCAGCTTAGCAAGTGAGCCCCAGCATTTT. Translated: CASSLASEPQHF.

The chain recombines TRBV5-6 with TRBJ2-2; 7 bases align to TRBD1. The CDR3 runs to 15 residues. Germline CDR1 and CDR2: SGHDT and YYEEEE. The trim removed 3 bases at V and 1 base at J, leaving 3 bases unmatched. The CDR3 protein is CASSWDRKNTGELFF. The CDR3 DNA is TGTGCCAGCAGCTGGGACAGAAAGAACACCGGGGAGCTGTTTTTT.

The V gene is TRBV11-2, the J gene TRBJ2-5, with D possibly being TRBD1 (6 bases). The germline V gene has CDR1 SGHAT and CDR2 FQNNGV. V lost 10 bases to trimming and J lost 9 bases, with 15 bases between them. The CDR3 is made up of 11 amino acids. The CDR3 DNA follows: TGTGCCATCCTCTTTGGGGGCTCCCAGTACTTC. The encoded protein is CAILFGGSQYF.

The rearrangement uses TRBV30 and TRBJ2-3, with D tentatively TRBD1 (6 bases). The germline V gene has CDR1 GTSNPN and CDR2 SVGIG (reference sequence). This CDR3 comprises 12 residues. V lost 1 base and J lost 5, with 7 bases in between. CDR3 residues: CAWSEGGDTQYF. The CDR3 DNA is TGTGCCTGGAGTGAAGGGGGAGATACGCAGTATTTT.

As for this clone: Distinct nucleotide sequences in the sample also encode this CDR3. V usage is TRBV4-1 and J usage is TRBJ1-2, with 8 bases identical to TRBD1. Germline V gene data show CDR1 as MGHRA and CDR2 as YSYEKL. The V and J ends lost 4 bases and 4 bases, in that order; junction bases with no gene match: 23. The CDR3 runs to 20 residues. The CDR3 sequence: CASSPRSQDRGISLRYGYTF. DNA of the CDR3: TGCGCCAGCAGCCCAAGGTCCCAAGACAGGGGCATCTCGCTTCGCTATGGCTACACCTTC.

This chain connects TRBV7-2 to TRBJ1-2, with no clear D. This CDR3 is built from 14 residues. The germline V gene has CDR1 SGHTA and CDR2 FQGNSA. Deletions cut 5 bases from V and 6 bases from J, with 16 bases between. As DNA, the CDR3 is TGTGCCAGCAGCCTCAAGGCGAACGGGGATGGCTACACCTTC. As protein: CASSLKANGDGYTF. Filled out from reference TRBV7-2 and TRBJ1-2, the complete variable domain reads GAGVSQSPSNKVTEKGKDVELRCDPISGHTALYWYRQSLGQGLEFLIYFQGNSAPDKSGLPSDRFSAERTGGSVSTLTIQRTQQEDSAVYLCASSLKANGDGYTFGSGTRLTVV.

This clone has only a few counts. This rearrangement joins TRBV5-1 to TRBJ1-2; maybe TRBD1 (5 bases). The CDR3 is made up of 16 amino acids. Germline lookup yields CDR1 SGHRS and CDR2 YFSETQ. V shed 1 base and J shed 4 bases, with 17 bases lying between them. The CDR3 here is CASSLMAGTQGYGYTF. CDR3 coding DNA: TGCGCCAGCAGCTTGATGGCAGGGACCCAGGGCTATGGCTACACCTTC.

V and J are TRBV2 and TRBJ2-5; 14 bases are a match to TRBD2. The CDR3 totals 16 residues. The V gene's germline CDR1 is SNHLY and CDR2 FYNNEI. Trimming at V came to 8 bases and at J to 2 bases, leaving 7 bases not matched to a gene. The CDR3 nucleotides read TGTGCCAGCCTGCGGACTAGCGGGGGGAATCAAGAGACCCAGTACTTC. Protein product: CASLRTSGGNQETQYF.

J is TRBJ2-7 and V is TRBV29-1; D not certain. Germline V gives CDR1 SQVTM, CDR2 ANQGSEA. The CDR3 loop spans 13 amino acids. With 6 bases removed from V and 1 base from J, the gap between germline ends came to 13 bases. The CDR3 sequence: CSVADRTSYEQYF. In DNA form, the CDR3 reads TGCAGCGTGGCGGACCGCACGTCCTACGAGCAGTACTTC.

This rearrangement joins TRBV4-3 to TRBJ1-1, with unresolved D. V lost 4 bases and J lost 1, with 13 bases in between. The CDR3 spans 15 residues. CDR1 is LGHNA, CDR2 YSLEER, per germline. The CDR3 loop is CASSLHRESNTEAFF. The CDR3 DNA is TGCGCCAGCAGCCTACATCGAGAGTCGAACACTGAAGCTTTCTTT.

This rearrangement joins TRBV19 to TRBJ1-2; the match to TRBD1 covers 7 bases. The CDR3 has 17 residues. The V gene's germline CDR1 is LNHDA and CDR2 SQIVND (reference sequence). The ends lost 6 bases at V and 3 bases at J; junction bases unmatched: 16. CDR3 in amino acids: CASSPRVGGLGDYGYTF. The CDR3 region has the DNA TGTGCCAGTAGCCCTCGGGTAGGGGGCCTCGGTGACTATGGCTACACCTTC.

This rearrangement joins TRBV18 to TRBJ2-2, with D perhaps matching TRBD1 or TRBD2 (6 bases each). This CDR3 comprises 16 residues. Germline CDR1 and CDR2: KGHSH and LQKENI. V gave up 3 bases and J gave up 2 bases, with 13 bases separating them. CDR3 DNA sequence: TGTGCCAGCTCACCCGTGGGGGGCTTCAACACCGGGGAGCTGTTTTTT. Protein sequence: CASSPVGGFNTGELFF.

The chain employs TRBV7-8 and TRBJ2-5; D is uncertain. V was pared by 1 base and J by 1 base, with 13 bases between. The CDR3 consists of 16 residues. Germline V CDR1 and CDR2: SGHVS, FQNEAQ. This CDR3 reads CASSLGNRAVQETQYF. The DNA for the CDR3 is TGTGCCAGCAGCTTAGGAAATAGGGCGGTCCAAGAGACCCAGTACTTC.

The V call is TRBV27, the J call TRBJ1-2; maybe TRBD1 (6 bases). The CDR3 runs 14 residues. CDR1 and CDR2 (germline): MNHEY, SMNVEV (reference sequence). The V end was cut by 6 bases, the J end by 5 bases, with 16 bases between. The CDR3 reads CASRYREGAYGYTF. The CDR3 bases are TGTGCCAGCAGATACAGGGAAGGGGCGTATGGCTACACCTTC.

V gene TRBV9 combines with J gene TRBJ1-5; 7 nucleotides agree with TRBD1. This CDR3 contains 20 residues. The V gene end was trimmed by 2 bases and the J gene end by 2 bases; junction bases not matched to a gene: 19. From germline, CDR1 is SGDLS and CDR2 YYNGEE. CDR3 protein: CASSVTERRTGTAGNQPQHF. The CDR3 DNA reads TGTGCCAGCAGCGTTACCGAACGCCGTACCGGGACAGCCGGCAATCAGCCCCAGCATTTT.

The rearrangement uses TRBV5-1 and TRBJ2-3; 11 nucleotides match TRBD2. This CDR3 has 14 residues. The junction had 4 bases not matched to a gene; V was cut back by 4 bases and J by 6 bases. The germline gives CDR1 SGHRS, CDR2 YFSETQ. The CDR3 loop is CASSLSGGADTQYF. CDR3 in DNA: TGCGCCAGCAGCCTTAGCGGGGGGGCTGATACGCAGTATTTT.

This chain uses TRBV5-1 with TRBJ1-6; 8 nucleotides align to TRBD1. V gave up 4 bases and J gave up 8 bases; unmatched junction bases: 8. CDR1 and CDR2 (germline): SGHRS, YFSETQ. The CDR3 length is 15 residues. The CDR3 region is CASSHRTGTDSPLHF. Written as DNA, the CDR3 is TGCGCCAGCAGCCATAGGACAGGGACGGATTCACCCCTCCACTTT. The complete variable domain, with remaining parts taken from reference TRBV5-1 and TRBJ1-6, reads KAGVTQTPRYLIKTRGQQVTLSCSPISGHRSVSWYQQTPGQGLQFLFEYFSETQRNKGNFPGRFSGRQFSNSRSEMNVSTLELGDSALYLCASSHRTGTDSPLHFGNGTRLTVT.

The rearrangement links TRBV29-1 to TRBJ2-1; unclear D gene. Germline V lookup: CDR1 SQVTM, CDR2 ANQGSEA. This CDR3 spans 10 amino acids. V lost 7 bases and J lost 4, with 5 bases in between. The CDR3 sequence: CSGKYNEQFF. The DNA for the CDR3 is TGCAGCGGAAAGTACAATGAGCAGTTCTTC.

J is TRBJ1-2 and V is TRBV7-9; D ambiguous. This CDR3 comprises 14 residues. Deletions cut 0 bases from V and 3 bases from J, with 8 bases between. Germline V gives CDR1 SEHNR, CDR2 FQNEAQ (reference sequence). The CDR3 sequence: CASSLASEHYGYTF. The CDR3 nucleotides read TGTGCCAGCAGCTTAGCTTCAGAACACTATGGCTACACCTTC.

This clone has only one observation. The rearrangement uses TRBV6-5 and TRBJ2-7; tentative D call: TRBD2 (6 bases). The CDR3 length is 15 residues. Germline V gives CDR1 MNHEY, CDR2 SVGAGI. With 6 bases removed from V and 3 bases from J, the gap between germline ends came to 18 bases. CDR3 DNA: TGTGCCAGCAGCCCCTTGGGGGGTAGAGGCTACGAGCAGTACTTC. Its translation is CASSPLGGRGYEQYF.

The genes are TRBV25-1 and TRBJ1-5; possibly TRBD1 for D (5 bases). With 3 bases removed from V and 2 bases from J, the gap between germline ends came to 11 bases. The length of the CDR3 is 15 residues. Germline V CDR1 and CDR2: MGHDK, SYGVNS. Here the CDR3 DNA reads TGTGCCAGCAGTGATGAGGGGCAGGGCAATCAGCCCCAGCATTTT. Translating it yields CASSDEGQGNQPQHF.

This chain joins TRBV15 and TRBJ1-5, with D perhaps TRBD1 (5 bases). Trimming took 4 bases from V and 6 from J, leaving 16 bases between them. The CDR3 extends over 15 amino acids. Per germline, CDR1 LNHNV and CDR2 YYDKDF (reference sequence). The CDR3 DNA follows: TGTGCCACCAGCAAAAGAGGGGACCGTAGTCAGCCCCAGCATTTT. Translation: CATSKRGDRSQPQHF.

The chain employs TRBV13 and TRBJ2-1, with a possible D match to TRBD1 (5 bases). This CDR3 has 14 amino acids. Germline loops: CDR1 PRHDT, CDR2 FYEKMQ (reference sequence). Trimming left V 4 bases short and J 7 bases short, with 14 bases between. The CDR3 spells CASSSPARVNEQFF. Written as DNA, the CDR3 is TGTGCCAGCAGCTCCCCCGCCAGGGTTAATGAGCAGTTCTTC.

J is TRBJ2-7 and V is TRBV18; D is perhaps TRBD1 (5 bases). Per the germline V gene, CDR1 is KGHSH and CDR2 is LQKENI. V shed 6 bases and J shed 0 bases, with 15 bases lying between them. The CDR3 totals 15 residues. The CDR3 spells CASSDSRVISYEQYF. DNA for the CDR3: TGTGCCAGCTCTGATTCCAGGGTTATCTCCTACGAGCAGTACTTC.

The chain links TRBV30 to TRBJ1-1, with D possibly being TRBD1 (6 bases). CDR1 GTSNPN and CDR2 SVGIG come from the germline V gene (reference sequence). The CDR3 consists of 13 residues. V was shortened by 0 bases and J by 10 bases, with 15 bases between the two germline ends. The CDR3 sequence is CAWSVQGTVGAFF. The DNA of the CDR3 is TGTGCCTGGAGTGTACAGGGTACAGTGGGAGCTTTCTTT.